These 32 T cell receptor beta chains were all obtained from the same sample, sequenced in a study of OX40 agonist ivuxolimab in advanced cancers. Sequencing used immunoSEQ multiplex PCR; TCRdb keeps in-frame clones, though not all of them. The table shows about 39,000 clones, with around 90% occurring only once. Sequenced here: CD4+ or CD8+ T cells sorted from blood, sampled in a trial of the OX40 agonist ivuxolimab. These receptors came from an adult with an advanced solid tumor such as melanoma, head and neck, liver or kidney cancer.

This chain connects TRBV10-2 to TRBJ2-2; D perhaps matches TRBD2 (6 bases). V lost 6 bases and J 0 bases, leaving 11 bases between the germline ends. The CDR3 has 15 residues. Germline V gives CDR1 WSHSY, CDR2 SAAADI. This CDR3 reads CASSVAVANTGELFF. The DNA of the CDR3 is TGCGCCAGCAGCGTAGCGGTTGCGAACACCGGGGAGCTGTTTTTT.

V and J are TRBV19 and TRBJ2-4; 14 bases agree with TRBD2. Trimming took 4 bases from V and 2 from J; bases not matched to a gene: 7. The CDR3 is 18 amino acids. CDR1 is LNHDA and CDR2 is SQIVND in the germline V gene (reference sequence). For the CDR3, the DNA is TGTGCCAGTAGTAAAGGACTAGCGGGAGGAGCTACCAAAAACATTCAGTACTTC. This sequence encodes CASSKGLAGGATKNIQYF.

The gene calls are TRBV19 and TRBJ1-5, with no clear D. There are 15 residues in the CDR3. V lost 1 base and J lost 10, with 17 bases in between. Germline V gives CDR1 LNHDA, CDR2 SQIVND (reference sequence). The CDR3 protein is CASSIGPESIQPQHF. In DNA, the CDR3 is TGTGCCAGTAGTATAGGGCCCGAATCAATCCAACCCCAGCATTTT.

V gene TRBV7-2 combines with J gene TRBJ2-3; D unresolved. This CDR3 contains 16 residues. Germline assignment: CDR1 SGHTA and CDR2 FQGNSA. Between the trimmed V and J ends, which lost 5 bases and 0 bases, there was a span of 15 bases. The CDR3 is CASSNPGGPSTDTQYF. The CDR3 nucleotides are TGTGCCAGCAGCAACCCAGGTGGACCTAGCACAGATACGCAGTATTTT.

CDR3 nucleotides: TGTGCCAGTAGTATAGGACAGGGGGAATATTATGGCTACACCTTC. Its translation: CASSIGQGEYYGYTF. The chain is built from TRBV19 and TRBJ1-2; 9 nucleotides match TRBD1. The CDR3 totals 15 residues. With V trimmed by 1 base and J by 5 bases, 5 bases remained unmatched. Germline values: CDR1 LNHDA, CDR2 SQIVND (reference sequence).

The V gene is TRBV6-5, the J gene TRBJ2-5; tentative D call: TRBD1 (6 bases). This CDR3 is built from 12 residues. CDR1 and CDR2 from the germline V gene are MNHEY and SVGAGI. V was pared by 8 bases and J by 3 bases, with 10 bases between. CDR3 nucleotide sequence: TGTGCCAGCTCTGGGGGCGAAGAGACCCAGTACTTC. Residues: CASSGGEETQYF.

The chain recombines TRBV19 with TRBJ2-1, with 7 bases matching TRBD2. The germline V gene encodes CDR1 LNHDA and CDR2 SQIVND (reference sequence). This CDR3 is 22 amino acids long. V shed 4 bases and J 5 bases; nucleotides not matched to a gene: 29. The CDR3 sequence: CASSTTGLLTYAEGQIDNEQFF. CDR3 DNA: TGTGCCAGTAGTACTACGGGACTATTGACGTACGCCGAAGGGCAGATCGACAATGAGCAGTTCTTC. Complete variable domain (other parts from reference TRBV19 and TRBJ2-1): DGGITQSPKYLFRKEGQNVTLSCEQNLNHDAMYWYRQDPGQGLRLIYYSQIVNDFQKGDIAEGYSVSREKKESFPLTVTSAQKNPTAFYLCASSTTGLLTYAEGQIDNEQFFGPGTRLTVL.

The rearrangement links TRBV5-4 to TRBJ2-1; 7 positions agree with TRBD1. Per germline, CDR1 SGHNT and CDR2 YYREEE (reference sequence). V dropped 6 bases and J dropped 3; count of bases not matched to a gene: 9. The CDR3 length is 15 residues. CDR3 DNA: TGTGCCAGCACCCACGAACGGGACAGCTACAATGAGCAGTTCTTC. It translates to CASTHERDSYNEQFF.

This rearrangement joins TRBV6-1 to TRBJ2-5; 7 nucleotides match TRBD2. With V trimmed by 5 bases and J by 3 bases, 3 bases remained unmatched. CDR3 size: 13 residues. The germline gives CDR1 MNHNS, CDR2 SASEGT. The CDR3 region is CASSRLAEETQYF. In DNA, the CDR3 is TGTGCCAGCAGTCGGCTAGCGGAAGAGACCCAGTACTTC.

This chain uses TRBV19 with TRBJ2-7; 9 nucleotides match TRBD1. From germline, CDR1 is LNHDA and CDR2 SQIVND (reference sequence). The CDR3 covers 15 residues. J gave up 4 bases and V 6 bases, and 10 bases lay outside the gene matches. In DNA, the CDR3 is TGTGCCAGTAGAACATCCGGGACAGGGATGTACGAGCAGTACTTC. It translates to CASRTSGTGMYEQYF. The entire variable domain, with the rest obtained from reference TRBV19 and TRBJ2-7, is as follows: DGGITQSPKYLFRKEGQNVTLSCEQNLNHDAMYWYRQDPGQGLRLIYYSQIVNDFQKGDIAEGYSVSREKKESFPLTVTSAQKNPTAFYLCASRTSGTGMYEQYFGPGTRLTVT.

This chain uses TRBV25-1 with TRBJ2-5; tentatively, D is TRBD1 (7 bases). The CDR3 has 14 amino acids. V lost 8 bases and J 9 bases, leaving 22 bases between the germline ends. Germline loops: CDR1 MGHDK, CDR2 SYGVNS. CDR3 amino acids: CASAGTDGLKSQYF. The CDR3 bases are TGTGCCAGCGCGGGGACAGACGGGCTGAAGTCCCAGTACTTC.

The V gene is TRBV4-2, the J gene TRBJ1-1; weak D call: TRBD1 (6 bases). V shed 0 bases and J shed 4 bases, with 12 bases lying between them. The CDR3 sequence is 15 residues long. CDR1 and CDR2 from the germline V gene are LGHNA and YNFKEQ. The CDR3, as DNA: TGTGCCAGCAGCCAAGAGGAAGGGGGGGGCACTGAAGCTTTCTTT. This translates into CASSQEEGGGTEAFF.

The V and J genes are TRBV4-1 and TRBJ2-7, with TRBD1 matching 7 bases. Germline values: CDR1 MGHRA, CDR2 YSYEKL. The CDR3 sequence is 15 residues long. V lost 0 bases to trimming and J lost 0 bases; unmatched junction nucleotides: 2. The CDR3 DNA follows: TGCGCCAGCAGCCAAGATCCAGGGGGCTCCTACGAGCAGTACTTC. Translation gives CASSQDPGGSYEQYF.

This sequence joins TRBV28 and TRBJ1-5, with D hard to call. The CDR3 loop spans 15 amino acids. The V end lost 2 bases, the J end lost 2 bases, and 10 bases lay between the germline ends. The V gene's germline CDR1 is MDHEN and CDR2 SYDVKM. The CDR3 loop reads CASSLGGLGNQPQHF. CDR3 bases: TGTGCCAGCAGTTTAGGTGGGCTTGGCAATCAGCCCCAGCATTTT.

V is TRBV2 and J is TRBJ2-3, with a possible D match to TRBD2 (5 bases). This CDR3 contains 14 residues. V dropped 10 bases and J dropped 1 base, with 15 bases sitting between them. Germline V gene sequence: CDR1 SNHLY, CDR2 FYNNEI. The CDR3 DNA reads TGTGCCACCGAGGGAGCTCGGGGCACAGATACGCAGTATTTT. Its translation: CATEGARGTDTQYF. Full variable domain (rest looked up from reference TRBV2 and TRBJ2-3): EPEVTQTPSHQVTQMGQEVILRCVPISNHLYFYWYRQILGQKVEFLVSFYNNEISEKSEIFDDQFSVERPDGSNFTLKIRSTKLEDSAMYFCATEGARGTDTQYFGPGTRLTVL.

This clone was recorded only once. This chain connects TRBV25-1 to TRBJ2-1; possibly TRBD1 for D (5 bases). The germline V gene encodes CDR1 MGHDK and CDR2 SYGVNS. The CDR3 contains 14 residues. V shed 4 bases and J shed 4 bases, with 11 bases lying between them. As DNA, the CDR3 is TGTGCCAGCAGTGCAGGGTTGGGTTACAATGAGCAGTTCTTC. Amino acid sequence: CASSAGLGYNEQFF.

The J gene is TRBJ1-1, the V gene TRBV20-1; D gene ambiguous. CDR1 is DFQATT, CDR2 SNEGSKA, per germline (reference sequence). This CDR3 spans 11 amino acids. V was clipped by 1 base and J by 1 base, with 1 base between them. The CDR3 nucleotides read TGCAGTGCTAGAGGGAACACTGAAGCTTTCTTT. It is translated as CSARGNTEAFF.

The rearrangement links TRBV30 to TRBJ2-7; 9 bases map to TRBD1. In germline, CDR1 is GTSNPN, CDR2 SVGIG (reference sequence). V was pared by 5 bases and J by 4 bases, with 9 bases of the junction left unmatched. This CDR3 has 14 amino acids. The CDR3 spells CAWGSGTGRYEQYF. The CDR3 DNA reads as TGTGCCTGGGGAAGCGGGACAGGGAGGTACGAGCAGTACTTC.

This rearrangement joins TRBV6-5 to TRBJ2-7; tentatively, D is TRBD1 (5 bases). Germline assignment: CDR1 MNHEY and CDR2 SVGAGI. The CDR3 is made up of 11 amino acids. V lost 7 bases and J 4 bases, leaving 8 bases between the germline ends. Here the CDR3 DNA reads TGTGCCAGCACGCAGGGATACGAGCAGTACTTC. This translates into CASTQGYEQYF.

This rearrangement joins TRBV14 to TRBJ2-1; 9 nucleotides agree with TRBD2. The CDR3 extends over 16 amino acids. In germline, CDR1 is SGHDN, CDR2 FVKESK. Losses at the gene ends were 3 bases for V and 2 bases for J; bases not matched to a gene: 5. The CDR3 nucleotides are TGTGCCAGCAGCCAGATAGCGGGAGCTCCCTACAATGAGCAGTTCTTC. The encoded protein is CASSQIAGAPYNEQFF.

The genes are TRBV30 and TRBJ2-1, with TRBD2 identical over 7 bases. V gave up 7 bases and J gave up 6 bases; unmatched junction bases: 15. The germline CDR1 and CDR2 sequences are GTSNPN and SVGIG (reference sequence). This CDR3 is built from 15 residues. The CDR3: CALGFSAGVINEQFF. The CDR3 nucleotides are TGTGCCTTGGGATTTTCGGCGGGAGTCATCAATGAGCAGTTCTTC.

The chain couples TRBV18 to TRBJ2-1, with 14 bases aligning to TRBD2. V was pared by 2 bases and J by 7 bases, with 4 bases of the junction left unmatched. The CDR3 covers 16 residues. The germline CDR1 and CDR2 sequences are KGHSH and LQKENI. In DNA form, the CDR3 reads TGTGCCAGCTCACCAATGGGACTAGCGGGGGCTAATGAGCAGTTCTTC. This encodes CASSPMGLAGANEQFF.

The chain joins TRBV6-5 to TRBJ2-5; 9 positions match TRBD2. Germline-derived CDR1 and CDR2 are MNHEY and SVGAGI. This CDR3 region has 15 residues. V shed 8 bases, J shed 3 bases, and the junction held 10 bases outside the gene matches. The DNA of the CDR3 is TGTGCCAGCCGCAAGGGGGTAGCGGGAGAAGAGACCCAGTACTTC. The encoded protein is CASRKGVAGEETQYF.

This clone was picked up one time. CDR3 DNA sequence: TGTGCCAGCAGTTGGACTAGCTTCTTCTCCTACGAGCAGTACTTC. Translation gives CASSWTSFFSYEQYF. The chain recombines TRBV6-5 with TRBJ2-7, with 8 bases matching TRBD2. This CDR3 is built from 15 residues. Germline V gene sequence: CDR1 MNHEY, CDR2 SVGAGI. V was clipped by 4 bases and J by 0 bases; unmatched bases: 5.

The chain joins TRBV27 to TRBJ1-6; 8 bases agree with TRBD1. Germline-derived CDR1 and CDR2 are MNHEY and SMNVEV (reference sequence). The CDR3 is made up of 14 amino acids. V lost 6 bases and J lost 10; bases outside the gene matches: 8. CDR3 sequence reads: CASSDRGWGSPLHF. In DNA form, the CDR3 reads TGTGCCAGCAGCGACAGGGGCTGGGGCTCACCCCTCCACTTT.

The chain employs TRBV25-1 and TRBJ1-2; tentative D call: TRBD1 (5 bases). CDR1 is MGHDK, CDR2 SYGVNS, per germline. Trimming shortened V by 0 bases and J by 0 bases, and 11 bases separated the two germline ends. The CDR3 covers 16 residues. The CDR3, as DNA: TGTGCCAGCAGTGAATATGCGGCAGGGTCTAACTATGGCTACACCTTC. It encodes CASSEYAAGSNYGYTF.

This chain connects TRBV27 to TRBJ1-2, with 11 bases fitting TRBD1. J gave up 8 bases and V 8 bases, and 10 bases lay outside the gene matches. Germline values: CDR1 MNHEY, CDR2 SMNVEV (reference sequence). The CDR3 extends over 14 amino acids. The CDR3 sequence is CASASGTGGGGYTF. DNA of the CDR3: TGTGCCAGCGCATCCGGGACAGGGGGAGGGGGCTACACCTTC.

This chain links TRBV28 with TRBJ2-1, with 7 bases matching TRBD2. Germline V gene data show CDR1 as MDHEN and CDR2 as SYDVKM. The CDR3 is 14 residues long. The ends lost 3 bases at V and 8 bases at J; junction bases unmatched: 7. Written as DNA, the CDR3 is TGTGCCAGCAGTTTGGCGGGAGAGGAGGATGAGCAGTTCTTC. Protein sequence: CASSLAGEEDEQFF.

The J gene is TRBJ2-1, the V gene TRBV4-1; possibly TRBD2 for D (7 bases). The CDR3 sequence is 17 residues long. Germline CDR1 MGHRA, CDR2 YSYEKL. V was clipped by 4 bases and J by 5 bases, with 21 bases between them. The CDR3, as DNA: TGCGCCAGCAGCCTCCCAAGGGGGGAGGGCCCGGACAATGAGCAGTTCTTC. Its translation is CASSLPRGEGPDNEQFF.

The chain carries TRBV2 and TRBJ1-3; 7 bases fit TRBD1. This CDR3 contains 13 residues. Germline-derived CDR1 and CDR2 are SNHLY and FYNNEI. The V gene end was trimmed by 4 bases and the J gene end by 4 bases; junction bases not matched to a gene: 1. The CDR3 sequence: CASSVTGGNTIYF. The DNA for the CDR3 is TGTGCCAGCAGTGTGACAGGGGGAAACACCATATATTTT. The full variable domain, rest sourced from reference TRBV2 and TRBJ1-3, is EPEVTQTPSHQVTQMGQEVILRCVPISNHLYFYWYRQILGQKVEFLVSFYNNEISEKSEIFDDQFSVERPDGSNFTLKIRSTKLEDSAMYFCASSVTGGNTIYFGEGSWLTVV.

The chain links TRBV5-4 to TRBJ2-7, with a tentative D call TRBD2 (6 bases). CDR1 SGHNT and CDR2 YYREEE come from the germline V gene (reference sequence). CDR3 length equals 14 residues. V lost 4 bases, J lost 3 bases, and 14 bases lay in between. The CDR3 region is CASSAHGTYYEQYF. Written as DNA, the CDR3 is TGTGCCAGCAGCGCTCACGGGACTTACTACGAGCAGTACTTC.

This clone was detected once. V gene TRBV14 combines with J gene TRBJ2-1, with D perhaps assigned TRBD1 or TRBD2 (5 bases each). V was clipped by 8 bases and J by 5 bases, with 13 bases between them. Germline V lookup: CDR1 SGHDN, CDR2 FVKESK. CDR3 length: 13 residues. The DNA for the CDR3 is TGTGCCAGCGTCGGGGACCCTCACAATGAGCAGTTCTTC. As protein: CASVGDPHNEQFF.